The following is a T cell receptor (beta chain) sequence with its context. This CDR3 region has 12 residues. V was clipped by 5 bases and J by 7 bases; unmatched bases: 5. CDR1 and CDR2 from the germline V gene are SQVTM and ANQGSEA. The data were obtained in a study of blood T cell repertoires in COVID-19. Study-wide background: PBMCs, B-cell-depleted T cells, or T cells provided the cDNA or gDNA that made up the material.

As originally analysed: Amplifying reference gene primers gave estimates of nucleated cell counts. Repertoires were generated with immunoSEQ multiplex PCR, while TCRdb's copy carries only in-frame clones and drops some. The D gene and trimming were derived from the DNA, and the V and J assignments and clone size from that table. The data hold about 120,000 clones, with 85% to 90% observed a single time. The source is a woman aged 55-69 years with COVID-19, enrolled during active disease. Material for sequencing was peripheral blood. The V and J genes are TRBV29-1 and TRBJ1-2; 9 bases are a match to TRBD1. The CDR3 loop is CSVTGQGIGYTF. The CDR3 bases are TGCAGCGTTACAGGACAGGGGATTGGCTACACCTTC.